Each of the 27 T cell receptor beta chains below was sequenced from the same sample in a study of T cell repertoires in cytomegalovirus infection. TCRdb redid the calling of the reads with MiXCR, one entry per CDR3 protein. The sample lists some 400,000 distinct CDR3 sequences; approximately 33% were seen once. The sequenced material came from PBMCs. These receptors originate from a human donor in good health (CMV status not recorded). Some clones in this sample may be carry-over from other donors' samples.

This clonotype has more than one count but fewer than ten. The chain carries TRBV7-9 and TRBJ1-2, with 7 bases lining up with TRBD1. The CDR3 has 16 residues. Germline trimming cut 2 bases from V and 3 bases from J; bases unmatched to any gene: 9. Germline CDR1 SEHNR, CDR2 FQNEAQ (reference sequence). The CDR3 reads CASSLPKTGSDYGYTF. DNA of the CDR3: TGTGCCAGCAGCTTACCGAAGACAGGGAGCGACTATGGCTACACCTTC.

There are many counts of this clonotype. The chain carries TRBV7-8 and TRBJ1-6; D not certain. Germline CDR1 and CDR2: SGHVS and FQNEAQ. The germline V and J ends were trimmed by 5 bases and 10 bases, with 9 bases remaining between them. The CDR3 spans 12 residues. The DNA for the CDR3 is TGTGCCAGCAGCCAACTGTTGTCACCCCTCCACTTT. Encoded protein: CASSQLLSPLHF.

This rearrangement joins TRBV19 to TRBJ2-3; D may be TRBD2 (6 bases). Trimming removed 6 bases from V and 7 bases from J, with 11 bases in between. CDR3 length: 12 residues. From germline, CDR1 is LNHDA and CDR2 SQIVND (reference sequence). CDR3 bases: TGTGCCAGTAGGATGGGAGGCCATACGCAGTATTTT. Translated: CASRMGGHTQYF.

To note about this clonotype: A junction boundary mismatches the germline segment, possibly from a read error. The chain joins TRBV25-1 to TRBJ1-5, with unresolved D. CDR1 is MGHDK, CDR2 SYGVNS, per germline. The CDR3 sequence is 14 residues long. The CDR3 loop reads CARSFGNSNQPQHF. The CDR3 DNA reads TGTGCCCGCAGTTTCGGGAATAGCAATCAGCCCCAGCATTTT.

This rearrangement joins TRBV7-8 to TRBJ2-3; TRBD2 aligns across 13 bases. V lost 8 bases to trimming and J lost 3 bases; unmatched junction nucleotides: 2. Germline V gives CDR1 SGHVS, CDR2 FQNEAQ. The CDR3 consists of 14 residues. The DNA of the CDR3 is TGTGCCAGCGGACTAGCGGGGGATACAGATACGCAGTATTTT. It encodes CASGLAGDTDTQYF.

V and J are TRBV12-3 or TRBV12-4 and TRBJ2-1; a weak D match, TRBD2 (7 bases). The length of the CDR3 is 13 residues. The V gene lost 1 base and the J gene lost 14 bases, with 15 bases spanning the gap. CDR3 coding DNA: TGTGCCAGCAGTTTAGGTTTACAGGGAGGGGAGTTCTTC. Amino acid sequence: CASSLGLQGGEFF.

This sequence joins TRBV5-5 and TRBJ2-3; D is unresolved. This CDR3 contains 14 residues. V was pared by 0 bases and J by 2 bases, with 7 bases between. CDR1 is SGHKS and CDR2 is YYEKEE in the germline V gene (reference sequence). CDR3 bases: TGTGCCAGCAGCTTGGATCTATTCACAGATACGCAGTATTTT. It specifies CASSLDLFTDTQYF.

The V call is TRBV5-6, the J call TRBJ2-7, with TRBD1 matching over 9 bases. V trimming: 3 bases; J trimming: 1 base; junction bases outside the gene matches: 8. Germline CDR1 SGHDT, CDR2 YYEEEE. This CDR3 is built from 16 residues. CDR3 nucleotides: TGTGCCAGCAGCTCGCGGCCGGGACAGGGATCCTACGAGCAGTACTTC. This sequence encodes CASSSRPGQGSYEQYF. Using reference TRBV5-6 and TRBJ2-7 for the parts outside the CDR3, the full variable domain is DAGVTQSPTHLIKTRGQQVTLRCSPKSGHDTVSWYQQALGQGPQFIFQYYEEEERQRGNFPDRFSGHQFPNYSSELNVNALLLGDSALYLCASSSRPGQGSYEQYFGPGTRLTVT.

This clonotype was seen a few times. The J gene is TRBJ2-3, the V gene TRBV12-3 or TRBV12-4; tentative D call: TRBD1 (6 bases). The V and J ends lost 5 bases and 0 bases respectively, with 12 bases between them. This CDR3 contains 15 residues. CDR3 loop: CASSPSTGSTDTQYF. The DNA of the CDR3 is TGTGCCAGCAGTCCCTCGACAGGTAGCACAGATACGCAGTATTTT.

The gene calls are TRBV6-5 and TRBJ1-6, with D perhaps matching TRBD1 (6 bases). This CDR3 spans 17 amino acids. The germline V gene has CDR1 MNHEY and CDR2 SVGAGI. Trimming removed 0 bases at V and 7 bases at J, with 16 bases between. The CDR3 nucleotides read TGTGCCAGCAGTTACTCGATTTCGGGGGCGGGGAATTCACCCCTCCACTTT. Translating it yields CASSYSISGAGNSPLHF.

This chain links TRBV4-1 with TRBJ1-6; weak D call: TRBD1 (5 bases). The V gene lost 1 base and the J gene lost 0 bases, with 19 bases spanning the gap. This CDR3 is 20 amino acids long. Germline CDR1 and CDR2: MGHRA and YSYEKL. CDR3 sequence reads: CASSQVGGTVPSSYNSPLHF. CDR3 DNA: TGCGCCAGCAGCCAAGTCGGGGGGACGGTTCCTAGCTCCTATAATTCACCCCTCCACTTT.

The chain is built from TRBV10-1 and TRBJ2-1; TRBD1 agrees at 8 bases. CDR1 and CDR2 from the germline V gene are WNHNN and SYGVQD (reference sequence). With 4 bases clipped from V and 7 bases from J, the junction kept 12 bases outside the gene matches. The CDR3 runs to 16 residues. The DNA for the CDR3 is TGCGCCAGCAGTGGGCCCGGACAGGGTGGTACGAATGAGCAGTTCTTC. Its protein is CASSGPGQGGTNEQFF.

On this clonotype: This clone may be a read error of a much larger clone one base away. Likely a read error: the CDR3 ends without its conserved phenylalanine or tryptophan. This chain uses TRBV7-2 with TRBJ2-7, with D perhaps TRBD2 (6 bases). The CDR3 is 14 residues long. The germline V and J ends were trimmed by 1 base and 6 bases, with 13 bases remaining between them. Germline V gives CDR1 SGHTA, CDR2 FQGNSA. CDR3 coding DNA: TGTGCCAGCAGCTTAGGAGGCGGGGTAGGCGAGCAGTACTTA. Its protein product is CASSLGGGVGEQYL.

This clonotype was seen only a few times. The chain is built from TRBV6-6 and TRBJ2-3; TRBD2 is a possible D gene (6 bases). V was cut by 5 bases and J by 6 bases, with 9 bases left in between. CDR1 and CDR2 from the germline V gene are MNHNY and SVGAGI (reference sequence). There are 12 residues in the CDR3. CDR3 DNA sequence: TGTGCCAGCAGTGTTGCGGGGGATACGCAGTATTTT. This codes for CASSVAGDTQYF.

V usage is TRBV12-3 or TRBV12-4 and J usage is TRBJ1-1; TRBD1 might be the D (6 bases). Trimming pared 7 bases from V and 10 bases from J, leaving 22 bases between. The CDR3 has 14 residues. The CDR3 loop reads CASTLQGGPRGAFF. DNA for the CDR3: TGTGCCAGCACTCTACAGGGAGGCCCCAGGGGAGCTTTCTTT.

The V gene is TRBV19, the J gene TRBJ1-1; D not resolved. Germline values: CDR1 LNHDA, CDR2 SQIVND (reference sequence). This CDR3 is 14 amino acids long. Between the trimmed V and J ends, which lost 3 bases and 2 bases, there was a span of 10 bases. CDR3: CASSIRRRNTEAFF. CDR3 DNA sequence: TGTGCCAGTAGTATTCGCCGCAGAAACACTGAAGCTTTCTTT.

This clonotype was seen more than once but under ten times. This sequence joins TRBV5-4 and TRBJ1-1; D call uncertain. Trimming took off 6 bases at V and 5 bases at J, with 17 bases between the two ends. The CDR3 is 14 amino acids. CDR1 SGHNT and CDR2 YYREEE come from the germline V gene (reference sequence). The CDR3 DNA sequence: TGTGCCAGCAACATATGGTCTGTCTCTACTGAAGCTTTCTTT. Translating it yields CASNIWSVSTEAFF.

This chain joins TRBV5-4 and TRBJ2-7, with 7 nucleotides matching TRBD1. V shed 0 bases, J shed 6 bases, and the junction held 9 bases outside the gene matches. Per the germline V gene, CDR1 is SGHNT and CDR2 is YYREEE (reference sequence). CDR3 length: 15 amino acids. The CDR3 reads CASSLEGGWGGEQYF. CDR3 nucleotide sequence: TGTGCCAGCAGCTTGGAAGGGGGCTGGGGCGGCGAGCAGTACTTC.

This clonotype was detected only a few times. The V gene is TRBV6-1, the J gene TRBJ1-5; D not resolved. The CDR3 is made up of 15 amino acids. Germline CDR1 reads MNHNS; CDR2 reads SASEGT. V was shortened by 7 bases and J by 7 bases, with 20 bases between the two germline ends. Here the CDR3 DNA reads TGTGCCAGCACCTCTTACGATAACTCAATCCAGCCCCAGCATTTT. Its protein is CASTSYDNSIQPQHF.

This clonotype was observed many times. V and J are TRBV11-2 and TRBJ2-2; D call uncertain. V gave up 1 base and J gave up 5 bases, with 11 bases separating them. CDR1 is SGHAT, CDR2 FQNNGV, per germline. The CDR3 spans 15 residues. Here the CDR3 DNA reads TGTGCCAGCAGCTTAGTTTCAGAACTGACCGGGGAGCTGTTTTTT. This translates into CASSLVSELTGELFF.

The rearrangement joins TRBV12-3 or TRBV12-4 to TRBJ1-2, with D maybe TRBD1 (6 bases). Trimming stripped 5 bases from V and 4 bases from J, with 20 bases between. The CDR3 loop spans 16 amino acids. Here the CDR3 DNA reads TGTGCCAGCAGTCCCTCCCCGAAGACAGGATTCTATGGCTACACCTTC. Protein sequence: CASSPSPKTGFYGYTF.

This clonotype was seen a few times. This chain links TRBV4-1 with TRBJ1-4; TRBD1 might be the D (6 bases). Trimming pared 4 bases from V and 3 bases from J, leaving 18 bases between. CDR1 MGHRA and CDR2 YSYEKL come from the germline V gene. CDR3 size: 17 residues. This chain's CDR3 is CASSPGGQGRANEKLFF. CDR3 bases: TGCGCCAGCAGCCCGGGGGGGCAGGGCAGGGCTAATGAAAAACTGTTTTTT.

The chain links TRBV15 to TRBJ2-7, with TRBD1 as a possible D gene (6 bases). CDR3 size: 15 residues. CDR1 and CDR2 (germline): LNHNV, YYDKDF (reference sequence). Trimming pared 4 bases from V and 2 bases from J, leaving 15 bases between. CDR3 sequence reads: CATSTPPGEAYEQYF. The DNA for the CDR3 is TGTGCCACCAGCACCCCTCCAGGGGAAGCCTACGAGCAGTACTTC.

This clonotype appeared once. A much larger clone is a single base away; this may be a read error. A read error is likely, as this CDR3 ends without the conserved phenylalanine or tryptophan. V is TRBV7-2 and J is TRBJ1-5; tentative D call: TRBD1 (5 bases). Germline CDR1 SGHTA, CDR2 FQGNSA. V gave up 5 bases and J gave up 3 bases, with 20 bases separating them. The CDR3 has 17 amino acids. DNA of the CDR3: TGTGCCAGCAGCCCAGGCGGGTCGGGGGGAACCAATCAGCCCCAGCATTGT. It yields the protein CASSPGGSGGTNQPQHC.

The CDR3 spells CASSAQDTGRSPLHF. The CDR3 region has the DNA TGTGCCAGCAGTGCTCAGGACACCGGTAGATCACCCCTCCACTTT. The chain has TRBV2 and TRBJ1-6; D may be TRBD1 (5 bases). CDR1 and CDR2 (germline): SNHLY, FYNNEI. The CDR3 sequence is 15 residues long. Deletions cut 4 bases from V and 10 bases from J, with 17 bases between.

In the case of this clonotype: The conserved phenylalanine or tryptophan normally closing the CDR3 is absent here, so this likely arose from a read error. This chain uses TRBV27 with TRBJ2-5; D tentatively fits TRBD1 or TRBD2 (5 bases each). The V end lost 5 bases, the J end lost 5 bases, and 18 bases lay between the germline ends. The CDR3 extends over 15 amino acids. CDR1 MNHEY and CDR2 SMNVEV come from the germline V gene (reference sequence). The CDR3 DNA is TGTGCCAGCAGTCTCCGCCGGGCCGAGGGGGAGACCCAGTACTTA. Amino acid sequence: CASSLRRAEGETQYL.

The CDR3 reads CASSYGRSGYTF. The CDR3 DNA follows: TGTGCCAGCAGTTATGGGAGGTCCGGCTACACCTTC. The V gene is TRBV6-2 or TRBV6-3, the J gene TRBJ1-2; unclear D gene. Per the germline V gene, CDR1 is MNHEY and CDR2 is SVGEGT. The ends were cut back, 3 bases at V and 8 bases at J, with 10 bases in the middle. The CDR3 consists of 12 residues.